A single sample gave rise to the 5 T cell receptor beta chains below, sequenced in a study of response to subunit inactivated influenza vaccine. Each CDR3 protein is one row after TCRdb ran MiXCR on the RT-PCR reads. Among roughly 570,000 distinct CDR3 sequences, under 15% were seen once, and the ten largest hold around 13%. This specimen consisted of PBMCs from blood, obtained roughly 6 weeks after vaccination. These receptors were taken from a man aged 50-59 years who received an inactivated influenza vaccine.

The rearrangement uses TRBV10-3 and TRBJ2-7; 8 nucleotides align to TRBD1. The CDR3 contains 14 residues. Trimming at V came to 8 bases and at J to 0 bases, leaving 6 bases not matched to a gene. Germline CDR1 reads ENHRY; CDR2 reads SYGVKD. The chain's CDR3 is CAIGRQGSSYEQYF. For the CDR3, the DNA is TGTGCCATCGGGAGACAGGGGAGCTCCTACGAGCAGTACTTC.

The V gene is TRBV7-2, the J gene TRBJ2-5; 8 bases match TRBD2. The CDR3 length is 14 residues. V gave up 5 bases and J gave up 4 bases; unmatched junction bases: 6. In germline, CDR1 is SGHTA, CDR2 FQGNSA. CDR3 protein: CASSHSGTRETQYF. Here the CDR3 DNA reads TGTGCCAGCAGCCATAGCGGGACGCGAGAGACCCAGTACTTC.

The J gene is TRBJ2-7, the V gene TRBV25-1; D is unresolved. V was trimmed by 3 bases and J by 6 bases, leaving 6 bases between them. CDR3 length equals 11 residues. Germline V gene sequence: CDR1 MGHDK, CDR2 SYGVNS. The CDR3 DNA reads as TGTGCCAGCAGTGAGGGGTTCGAGCAGTACTTC. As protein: CASSEGFEQYF.

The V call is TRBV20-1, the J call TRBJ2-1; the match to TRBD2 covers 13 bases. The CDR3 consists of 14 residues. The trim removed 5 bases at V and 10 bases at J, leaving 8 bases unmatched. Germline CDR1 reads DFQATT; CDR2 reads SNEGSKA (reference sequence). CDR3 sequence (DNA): TGCAGTGCTTCTGGACTAGCGGGAGTTGGGGAGCAGTTCTTC. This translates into CSASGLAGVGEQFF.

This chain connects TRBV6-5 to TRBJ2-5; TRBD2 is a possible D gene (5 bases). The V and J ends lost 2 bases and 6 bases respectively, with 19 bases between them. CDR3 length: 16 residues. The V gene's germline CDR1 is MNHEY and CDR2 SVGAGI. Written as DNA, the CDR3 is TGTGCCAGCAGTTACACAGAGTCCGGACGGGGAAAGACCCAGTACTTC. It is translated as CASSYTESGRGKTQYF.